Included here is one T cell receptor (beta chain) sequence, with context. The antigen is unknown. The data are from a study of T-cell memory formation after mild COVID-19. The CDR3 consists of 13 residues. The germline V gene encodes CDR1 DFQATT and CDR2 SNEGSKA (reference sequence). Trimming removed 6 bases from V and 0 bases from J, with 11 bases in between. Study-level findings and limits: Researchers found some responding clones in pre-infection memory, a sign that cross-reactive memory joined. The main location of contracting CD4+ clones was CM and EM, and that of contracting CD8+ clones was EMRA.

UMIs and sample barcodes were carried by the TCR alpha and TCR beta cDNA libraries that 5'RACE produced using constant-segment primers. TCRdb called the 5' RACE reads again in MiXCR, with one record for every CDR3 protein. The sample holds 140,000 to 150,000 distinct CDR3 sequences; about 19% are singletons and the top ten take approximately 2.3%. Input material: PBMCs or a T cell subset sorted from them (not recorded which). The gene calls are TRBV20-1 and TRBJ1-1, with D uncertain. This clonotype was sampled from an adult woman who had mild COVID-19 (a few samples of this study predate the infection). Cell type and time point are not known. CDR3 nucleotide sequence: TGCAGTGCCATGCAAAACCTGAACACTGAAGCTTTCTTT. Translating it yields CSAMQNLNTEAFF.